Listed here are 24 T cell receptor beta chains from one sample, sequenced in a study of blood T cell repertoires in COVID-19. Some clones are missing from TCRdb's copy, which holds only in-frame ones; the method was immunoSEQ multiplex PCR. The sample lists under 300,000 clones; approximately 91% were seen once. The sample comprised peripheral blood. The receptors originated from a man aged 25 to 40 with COVID-19, enrolled during active disease.

This clone was picked up one time. This chain uses TRBV6-4 with TRBJ2-3, with 10 nucleotides matching TRBD1. V lost 4 bases and J lost 0; bases outside the gene matches: 16. The CDR3 is made up of 20 amino acids. Germline CDR1 reads MRHNA; CDR2 reads SNTAGT. The DNA for the CDR3 is TGTGCCAGCAGTGGCTCGGACAGGGGGATGGTGGAGGATAGCACAGATACGCAGTATTTT. This codes for CASSGSDRGMVEDSTDTQYF.

V and J are TRBV2 and TRBJ1-1, with no clear D. CDR1 and CDR2 (germline): SNHLY, FYNNEI. V was clipped by 10 bases and J by 0 bases, with 18 bases between them. The CDR3 sequence is 15 residues long. CDR3 residues: CATQPDGMVNTEAFF. CDR3 nucleotide sequence: TGTGCCACCCAACCCGACGGGATGGTGAACACTGAAGCTTTCTTT.

This rearrangement joins TRBV9 to TRBJ1-3; no firm D call. Trimming pared 0 bases from V and 7 bases from J, leaving 11 bases between. CDR1 is SGDLS, CDR2 YYNGEE, per germline. The CDR3 spans 14 residues. CDR3 bases: TGTGCCAGCAGCGTAGGAGGAGGGAGGAACACCATATATTTT. Residues: CASSVGGGRNTIYF.

V is TRBV5-4 and J is TRBJ2-7, with D possibly being TRBD2 (7 bases). The CDR3 loop spans 17 amino acids. Germline CDR1 reads SGHNT; CDR2 reads YYREEE (reference sequence). V gave up 4 bases and J gave up 3 bases, with 23 bases separating them. CDR3: CASSPGAGVVVGYEQYF. In DNA, the CDR3 is TGTGCCAGCAGCCCGGGGGCGGGGGTTGTTGTGGGCTACGAGCAGTACTTC.

This chain connects TRBV9 to TRBJ1-2, with D possibly TRBD1 on 6 matching bases. The V and J ends lost 0 bases and 7 bases respectively, with 13 bases between them. CDR3 length: 14 residues. CDR1 is SGDLS, CDR2 YYNGEE, per germline. CDR3 nucleotides: TGTGCCAGCAGCGTAGGGGTGGGGGCAAGTGGCTACACCTTC. Translated, it gives CASSVGVGASGYTF.

CDR3 loop: CATSDFTGHSVQYF. CDR3 nucleotide sequence: TGTGCCACCAGTGATTTTACGGGACATTCGGTGCAGTACTTC. The V call is TRBV24-1, the J call TRBJ2-7; D might be TRBD1 (6 bases). V lost 1 base, J lost 9 bases, and 15 bases lay in between. Germline CDR1 reads KGHDR; CDR2 reads SFDVKD. The CDR3 consists of 14 residues.

This clone was detected once. The chain links TRBV11-1 to TRBJ2-7; TRBD1 is a possible D gene (7 bases). The germline CDR1 and CDR2 sequences are SGHAT and FQDESV (reference sequence). The CDR3 covers 16 residues. V was trimmed by 2 bases and J by 2 bases, leaving 16 bases between them. DNA of the CDR3: TGTGCCAGCAGCTTACTTTCCCCAGGGGGGACCTACGAGCAGTACTTC. Its protein is CASSLLSPGGTYEQYF.

The chain has TRBV30 and TRBJ1-6; TRBD1 might be the D (5 bases). Germline V CDR1 and CDR2: GTSNPN, SVGIG (reference sequence). The V gene lost 0 bases and the J gene lost 9 bases, with 15 bases spanning the gap. This CDR3 spans 15 amino acids. The CDR3 spells CAWSVAQGSGSPLHF. The CDR3 nucleotides read TGTGCCTGGAGTGTAGCGCAGGGCTCAGGTTCACCCCTCCACTTT.

CDR3 loop: CASSPSGYEQYF. CDR3 in DNA: TGCGCCAGCAGCCCTAGTGGGTACGAGCAGTACTTC. V gene TRBV5-1 combines with J gene TRBJ2-7, with unresolved D. Germline V lookup: CDR1 SGHRS, CDR2 YFSETQ. The CDR3 sequence is 12 residues long. Trimming stripped 4 bases from V and 4 bases from J, with 9 bases between.

This chain uses TRBV2 with TRBJ2-5; TRBD1 might be the D (5 bases). The CDR3 has 15 amino acids. V shed 6 bases and J shed 1 base, with 15 bases lying between them. Germline V gene data show CDR1 as SNHLY and CDR2 as FYNNEI. CDR3 sequence reads: CASSSLSDTQETQYF. The CDR3 nucleotides read TGTGCCAGCAGCTCGCTATCGGACACCCAAGAGACCCAGTACTTC.

This sequence joins TRBV5-5 and TRBJ2-2; 9 bases line up with TRBD1. V lost 3 bases and J lost 4; bases outside the gene matches: 13. There are 18 residues in the CDR3. From germline, CDR1 is SGHKS and CDR2 YYEKEE (reference sequence). CDR3: CASSYLITGGSSTGELFF. CDR3 coding DNA: TGTGCCAGCAGCTACTTAATTACAGGGGGCTCAAGCACCGGGGAGCTGTTTTTT.

V usage is TRBV12-3 or TRBV12-4 and J usage is TRBJ1-6, with D maybe TRBD1 (6 bases). CDR3 length: 12 residues. Deletions cut 8 bases from V and 9 bases from J, with 11 bases between. CDR3 region: CASGGQGSPLHF. The CDR3 DNA reads TGTGCCAGCGGGGGCCAGGGTTCACCCCTCCACTTT.

V and J are TRBV7-3 and TRBJ2-1; TRBD2 might be the D (6 bases). Trimming pared 2 bases from V and 0 bases from J, leaving 8 bases between. The CDR3 runs to 15 residues. Germline values: CDR1 SGHTA, CDR2 FQGTGA. This CDR3 is CASSLSGSSYNEQFF. The CDR3 DNA follows: TGTGCCAGCAGCTTATCCGGGAGCTCCTACAATGAGCAGTTCTTC.

The chain couples TRBV19 to TRBJ1-3; no clear D gene. CDR3 length equals 13 residues. V gave up 5 bases and J gave up 1 base, with 6 bases separating them. Germline loops: CDR1 LNHDA, CDR2 SQIVND (reference sequence). The CDR3 loop is CASSGSSGNTIYF. CDR3 nucleotide sequence: TGTGCCAGTAGTGGGAGTTCTGGAAACACCATATATTTT.

The chain is built from TRBV7-9 and TRBJ1-6, with D possibly TRBD1 on 5 matching bases. The germline V gene encodes CDR1 SEHNR and CDR2 FQNEAQ (reference sequence). V was trimmed by 3 bases and J by 0 bases, leaving 9 bases between them. CDR3 length equals 16 residues. In nucleotides, the CDR3 is TGTGCCAGCAGCTTTATGGGGGGCTCCTATAATTCACCCCTCCACTTT. Its translation is CASSFMGGSYNSPLHF.

The rearrangement joins TRBV18 to TRBJ1-1; 9 nucleotides match TRBD1. This CDR3 spans 16 amino acids. Germline CDR1 reads KGHSH; CDR2 reads LQKENI. V shed 3 bases, J shed 0 bases, and the junction held 5 bases outside the gene matches. The CDR3 nucleotides are TGTGCCAGCTCACCCGGGACAGGGAGCATGAACACTGAAGCTTTCTTT. Translating it yields CASSPGTGSMNTEAFF.

The chain is built from TRBV13 and TRBJ2-1; D possibly corresponds to TRBD1 (6 bases). The ends were cut back, 4 bases at V and 4 bases at J, with 11 bases in the middle. The CDR3 loop spans 14 amino acids. From germline, CDR1 is PRHDT and CDR2 FYEKMQ (reference sequence). CDR3 DNA sequence: TGTGCCAGCAGCTGGGGGACACCTTACAATGAGCAGTTCTTC. This encodes CASSWGTPYNEQFF.

This sequence joins TRBV19 and TRBJ1-5; D is ambiguous. Germline CDR1 LNHDA, CDR2 SQIVND (reference sequence). This CDR3 is built from 14 residues. V lost 1 base and J lost 3, with 7 bases in between. CDR3 nucleotides: TGTGCCAGTAGTATAGGGGCAGCCAATCAGCCCCAGCATTTT. Encoded protein: CASSIGAANQPQHF. Drawing the rest from reference TRBV19 and TRBJ1-5, the complete variable domain is DGGITQSPKYLFRKEGQNVTLSCEQNLNHDAMYWYRQDPGQGLRLIYYSQIVNDFQKGDIAEGYSVSREKKESFPLTVTSAQKNPTAFYLCASSIGAANQPQHFGDGTRLSIL.

This rearrangement joins TRBV27 to TRBJ1-2, with a possible D match to TRBD1 (6 bases). This CDR3 has 13 amino acids. The germline gives CDR1 MNHEY, CDR2 SMNVEV (reference sequence). Trimming removed 4 bases at V and 7 bases at J, with 13 bases between. CDR3 region: CASSSGRGTGYTF. The CDR3 nucleotides are TGTGCCAGCAGTTCCGGGAGGGGGACTGGCTACACCTTC.

The rearrangement joins TRBV9 to TRBJ1-1, with D possibly TRBD1 on 6 matching bases. Trimming took 2 bases from V and 0 from J, leaving 11 bases between them. Germline CDR1 and CDR2: SGDLS and YYNGEE. The CDR3 length is 15 residues. The CDR3 loop is CASSVGGAMNTEAFF. DNA for the CDR3: TGTGCCAGCAGCGTCGGGGGGGCCATGAACACTGAAGCTTTCTTT.

For the CDR3, the DNA is TGTGCCAGCAGAGCCGGGACAGCTGAAGCTTTCTTT. Translated: CASRAGTAEAFF. The chain joins TRBV6-5 to TRBJ1-1, with 7 bases identical to TRBD1. The germline V gene has CDR1 MNHEY and CDR2 SVGAGI. Trimming removed 6 bases from V and 6 bases from J; junction bases left unmatched: 4. The CDR3 is 12 residues long.

V usage is TRBV5-1 and J usage is TRBJ1-6; D might be TRBD1 (6 bases). CDR3 length: 16 amino acids. Trimming pared 5 bases from V and 5 bases from J, leaving 17 bases between. Germline CDR1 is SGHRS and CDR2 is YFSETQ. The CDR3 reads CASSYQGLGDNSPLHF. The CDR3 nucleotides are TGCGCCAGCAGTTATCAGGGGTTAGGCGATAATTCACCCCTCCACTTT. The full variable domain, rest sourced from reference TRBV5-1 and TRBJ1-6, is KAGVTQTPRYLIKTRGQQVTLSCSPISGHRSVSWYQQTPGQGLQFLFEYFSETQRNKGNFPGRFSGRQFSNSRSEMNVSTLELGDSALYLCASSYQGLGDNSPLHFGNGTRLTVT.

This rearrangement joins TRBV7-9 to TRBJ2-2, with D possibly TRBD1 on 7 matching bases. Germline V gene lookup returns CDR1 SEHNR and CDR2 FQNEAQ (reference sequence). The CDR3 loop spans 16 amino acids. V was clipped by 5 bases and J by 7 bases, with 20 bases between them. CDR3 in DNA: TGTGCCAGCAGCCCCCCCCAGGGGGGCTCTGGCGGGGAGCTGTTTTTT. Protein: CASSPPQGGSGGELFF.

This chain links TRBV7-3 with TRBJ2-7; 7 bases are a match to TRBD1. J lost 6 bases, V lost 4 bases, and 9 bases had no gene match. CDR3 length: 14 amino acids. Germline-derived CDR1 and CDR2 are SGHTA and FQGTGA. This CDR3 reads CASSSGQPQAEQYF. For the CDR3, the DNA is TGTGCCAGCAGCTCGGGACAGCCCCAGGCCGAGCAGTACTTC. The full variable domain, completed using reference TRBV7-3 and TRBJ2-7, is GAGVSQTPSNKVTEKGKYVELRCDPISGHTALYWYRQSLGQGPEFLIYFQGTGAADDSGLPNDRFFAVRPEGSVSTLKIQRTERGDSAVYLCASSSGQPQAEQYFGPGTRLTVT.